The 21 T cell receptor beta chains listed next were all sequenced from one sample in a study of T cells in women clearing cervical HPV infection. Generated by immunoSEQ multiplex PCR, the TCRdb table keeps only in-frame clones and is missing some. This listing includes 25,000 to 40,000 clones. The sequencing sample was made of blood buffy coat. The receptors shown here come from a woman between 18 and 70 years old with a cervical HPV16 infection that either progressed to CIN3+ or cleared (not recorded which).

As concerns this clone: Sequencing ends 3 residues short of the CDR3 end; the germline J gene provides the rest. This sequence joins TRBV5-5 and TRBJ1-2; TRBD1 agrees at 7 bases. Germline assignment: CDR1 SGHKS and CDR2 YYEKEE (reference sequence). The CDR3 has 13 amino acids. V lost 5 bases to trimming and J lost 4 bases; unmatched junction nucleotides: 5. The CDR3 spells CASRPDRVYGYTF. The sequenced CDR3 bases are TGTGCCAGCAGACCCGACAGGGTCTATGGC.

A remark on this clone: With the read ending 3 residues before the CDR3 end, the germline J gene is used to fill in that end. The chain is built from TRBV5-1 and TRBJ2-2; D may be TRBD2 (6 bases). Germline-derived CDR1 and CDR2 are SGHRS and YFSETQ. Trimming cost V 4 bases and J 6 bases, with 28 bases left between them. The CDR3 covers 19 residues. The part of the CDR3 DNA that was read is TGCGCCAGCAGCACTAACCGGGCCAGTGGACTCCCGGGGGCCGGGGAG. Amino acids: CASSTNRASGLPGAGE. The entire CDR3 reads CASSTNRASGLPGAGELFF.

Details on this clone: Sequence at one end of the junction differs from germline and may be a read error. The read terminates 3 residues before the CDR3 end, so the remaining end is supplied by the germline J gene. This chain connects TRBV4-2 to TRBJ2-5; 7 bases are shared with TRBD2. The germline V gene encodes CDR1 LGHNA and CDR2 YNFKEQ. This CDR3 has 16 amino acids. The CDR3 DNA, read in part, is TGCGCCAGCAGCCAAGAAGGGGCGGGGGTAATGGATACC. This codes for CASSQEGAGVMDT. The whole CDR3 sequence reads CASSQEGAGVMDTQYF.

As regards this clone: With the read ending 3 residues before the CDR3 end, the germline J gene is used to fill in that end. The chain employs TRBV19 and TRBJ1-2; 7 nucleotides line up with TRBD1. The CDR3 spans 15 residues. The ends lost 10 bases at V and 0 bases at J; junction bases unmatched: 11. The germline gives CDR1 LNHDA, CDR2 SQIVND (reference sequence). CDR3 residues: CATTQGQRSNYGYTF. Partial CDR3 DNA: TGTGCCACTACGCAGGGACAGAGATCTAACTATGGC. The full variable domain, rest sourced from reference TRBV19 and TRBJ1-2, is DGGITQSPKYLFRKEGQNVTLSCEQNLNHDAMYWYRQDPGQGLRLIYYSQIVNDFQKGDIAEGYSVSREKKESFPLTVTSAQKNPTAFYLCATTQGQRSNYGYTFGSGTRLTVV.

About this clone itself: The read comes to an end 3 residues before the CDR3 does, leaving the germline J gene to fill in the end. The chain links TRBV18 to TRBJ2-1; 8 bases are shared with TRBD2. The length of the CDR3 is 11 residues. CDR1 and CDR2 (germline): KGHSH, LQKENI. The V segment lost 9 bases and the J segment 9 bases; nucleotides outside the gene matches: 4. The CDR3 loop reads CASRAGVEQFF. Incomplete CDR3 DNA: TGTGCCAGTCGAGCGGGAGTTGAG.

About this clone: The CDR3 end is not reached by the read, which stops 3 residues before it; the germline J gene fills it in. The rearrangement uses TRBV19 and TRBJ2-1, with 11 bases identical to TRBD2. With V trimmed by 9 bases and J by 6 bases, 7 bases remained unmatched. The CDR3 is 14 residues long. Germline V gives CDR1 LNHDA, CDR2 SQIVND (reference sequence). The sequenced part of the CDR3 DNA is TGTGCCAGCGGCGTAGCGGGGGGGAGCAATGAG. Encoded protein: CASGVAGGSNE. The entire CDR3 sequence reads CASGVAGGSNEQFF.

With respect to this clone: The read falls 3 residues short of the CDR3 end, and the missing part is taken from the germline J gene. The J gene is TRBJ1-5, the V gene TRBV19; 9 bases map to TRBD1. V lost 3 bases and J lost 5; bases outside the gene matches: 8. This CDR3 region has 16 residues. The V gene's germline CDR1 is LNHDA and CDR2 SQIVND (reference sequence). The sequenced CDR3 bases are TGTGCCAGTAGTATCATTACAGGGGGCTTTCATCAGCCC. Protein: CASSIITGGFHQP. Given in full, the CDR3 is CASSIITGGFHQPQHF.

About this clone itself: The read falls 3 residues short of the CDR3 end, and the missing part is taken from the germline J gene. The V and J genes are TRBV12-3 or TRBV12-4 and TRBJ2-7, with 9 bases aligning to TRBD1. CDR3 length equals 15 residues. With 1 base clipped from V and 5 bases from J, the junction kept 6 bases outside the gene matches. The CDR3 loop is CASSLGTGVYDEQYF. The covered CDR3 bases are TGTGCCAGCAGTTTAGGGACAGGGGTGTATGACGAG.

In regard to this clone: The read falls 3 residues short of the CDR3 end, and the missing part is taken from the germline J gene. The V call is TRBV19, the J call TRBJ2-4; no clear D. The CDR3 length is 15 residues. Germline V gene data show CDR1 as LNHDA and CDR2 as SQIVND (reference sequence). Incomplete CDR3 DNA: TGTGCCAGTATCCCGATCCGAGGAGCTAACTATGGT. Amino acid sequence: CASIPIRGANYG. The whole CDR3 sequence reads CASIPIRGANYGQYF.

A word on this clone: The read is 3 residues too short to cover the CDR3 end, so that end is filled in from the germline J gene. This sequence joins TRBV19 and TRBJ1-1; no firm D call. The CDR3 runs 15 residues. Trimming shortened V by 4 bases and J by 0 bases, and 12 bases separated the two germline ends. Looked up from germline, CDR1 is LNHDA and CDR2 is SQIVND (reference sequence). CDR3: CASSKSARMNTEAFF. The DNA read from the CDR3 is TGTGCCAGTAGTAAATCTGCCAGGATGAACACTGAA.

CDR3 bases read: TGCGCCAGCAGCTTGGAGGGGAGCTCCTACAATGAG. Protein sequence: CASSLEGSSYNE. The complete CDR3 protein is CASSLEGSSYNEQFF. The genes are TRBV5-1 and TRBJ2-1, with D possibly being TRBD1 or TRBD2 (5 bases each). With the read ending 3 residues before the CDR3 end, the germline J gene is used to fill in that end. This CDR3 has 15 amino acids. In germline, CDR1 is SGHRS, CDR2 YFSETQ. V lost 0 bases to trimming and J lost 0 bases, with 7 bases between them.

The sequenced part of the CDR3 DNA is TGTGCCAGCTCACCTCTTCTTCTAGGGGTGAAGGAGACG. Protein product: CASSPLLLGVKET. The CDR3 in its entirety is CASSPLLLGVKETQYF. The V gene is TRBV18, the J gene TRBJ2-3, with D possibly TRBD1 on 5 matching bases. The CDR3 end falls 3 residues outside the read, so it is completed with the germline J gene. CDR1 is KGHSH, CDR2 LQKENI, per germline. The CDR3 is 16 amino acids.

About this clone: The read ends 3 residues early relative to the CDR3; the germline J gene fills the gap. The rearrangement uses TRBV29-1 and TRBJ1-1, with TRBD1 as a possible D gene (5 bases). The germline V and J ends were trimmed by 6 bases and 2 bases, with 16 bases remaining between them. CDR3 length: 14 residues. CDR1 and CDR2 (germline): SQVTM, ANQGSEA. The CDR3 is CSVYHGGANTEAFF. The DNA read from the CDR3 is TGCAGCGTGTACCACGGAGGGGCAAACACTGAA.

On this clone: The read ends 3 residues before the CDR3 terminus; that terminus is restored from the germline J gene. The chain uses TRBV5-6 and TRBJ2-3; TRBD2 agrees at 13 bases. Germline V CDR1 and CDR2: SGHDT, YYEEEE. The CDR3 is 15 amino acids. The CDR3 reads CASSLLLAGGETQYF. The CDR3 DNA, read in part, is TGTGCCAGCAGCTTGTTACTAGCGGGGGGGGAGACG.

Of note for this clone: The DNA ends 3 residues before the CDR3 does, and the rest of the CDR3 is filled in from the germline J gene. The rearrangement joins TRBV5-1 to TRBJ2-3, with 10 bases lining up with TRBD1. The CDR3 covers 14 residues. Looked up from germline, CDR1 is SGHRS and CDR2 is YFSETQ. The part of the CDR3 DNA that was read is TGCGCCAGCAGCTTGGGACAGGGGGCTCAGCCG. This codes for CASSLGQGAQP. From start to end, the CDR3 is CASSLGQGAQPQYF.

Comments on this clone: From the germline J gene comes the end of the CDR3, since the read stops 3 residues before it. V is TRBV2 and J is TRBJ2-4, with 7 bases matching TRBD1. In germline, CDR1 is SNHLY, CDR2 FYNNEI. The CDR3 extends over 14 amino acids. The CDR3 loop is CASSETGVLSGQYF. Incomplete CDR3 DNA: TGTGCCAGCAGTGAAACAGGGGTTTTAAGTGGT.

Notes on this clone: The read ends 3 residues before the CDR3 terminus; that terminus is restored from the germline J gene. This chain joins TRBV20-1 and TRBJ2-2; TRBD2 agrees at 13 bases. V was pared by 5 bases and J by 5 bases, with 5 bases of the junction left unmatched. The germline gives CDR1 DFQATT, CDR2 SNEGSKA (reference sequence). This CDR3 contains 15 residues. The CDR3 loop is CSAGLAGVGTGELFF. The CDR3 DNA, read in part, is TGCAGTGCTGGACTAGCGGGAGTAGGAACCGGGGAG.

As for this clone: The read ends 3 residues shy of where the CDR3 ends; the end is completed using the germline J gene. The J gene is TRBJ2-3, the V gene TRBV2; no clear D. The V end was cut by 0 bases, the J end by 4 bases, with 11 bases between. Germline CDR1 is SNHLY and CDR2 is FYNNEI. The CDR3 spans 15 residues. Partial CDR3 DNA: TGTGCCAGCAGTGAAGCGCCTGTTTCGGCAGATACG. It codes for CASSEAPVSADT. The full CDR3 protein is CASSEAPVSADTQYF. Supplemented by reference TRBV2 and TRBJ2-3, the full variable domain reads EPEVTQTPSHQVTQMGQEVILRCVPISNHLYFYWYRQILGQKVEFLVSFYNNEISEKSEIFDDQFSVERPDGSNFTLKIRSTKLEDSAMYFCASSEAPVSADTQYFGPGTRLTVL.

As for this clone: The read is 3 residues too short to cover the CDR3 end, so that end is filled in from the germline J gene. This chain connects TRBV2 to TRBJ1-4, with 7 bases that match TRBD1. Germline V gene data show CDR1 as SNHLY and CDR2 as FYNNEI. V lost 8 bases to trimming and J lost 5 bases; unmatched junction nucleotides: 11. The CDR3 runs to 15 residues. The CDR3 is CASGRTGTANEKLFF. Partial CDR3 DNA: TGTGCCAGCGGCAGGACCGGGACAGCGAATGAAAAA.

Regarding this clone: The read terminates 3 residues before the CDR3 end, so the remaining end is supplied by the germline J gene. This rearrangement joins TRBV11-2 to TRBJ1-1, with 7 bases matching TRBD1. Germline V CDR1 and CDR2: SGHAT, FQNNGV. J lost 0 bases, V lost 5 bases, and 3 bases had no gene match. This CDR3 has 14 residues. Incomplete CDR3 DNA: TGTGCCAGCAGCCTACAGGGGATGAACACTGAA. The encoded protein is CASSLQGMNTE. The whole CDR3 sequence is CASSLQGMNTEAFF.

As concerns this clone: A read error may account for a junction end that differs from germline. The read ends 3 residues before the CDR3 terminus; that terminus is restored from the germline J gene. The J gene is TRBJ1-4, the V gene TRBV6-4, with D maybe TRBD1 (6 bases). There are 15 residues in the CDR3. CDR1 and CDR2 (germline): MRHNA, SNTAGT. The part of the CDR3 DNA that was read is TGTGCCAGCGGTGACCTACGGACAGTTAATGAAAAA. Its translation: CASGDLRTVNEK. The CDR3 reads in full as CASGDLRTVNEKLFF.